What follows describes a single T cell receptor (beta chain). This clone came up many times. Its antigen specificity is not known. For sequencing, equivalent amounts of genomic DNA were input from CVID and control samples. For every sample, a 60 bp segment covering the rearranged TCRbeta CDR3 region was amplified and then sequenced. TCRbeta amplification used the immunoSEQ assay, a bias-corrected multiplex PCR with high-throughput sequencing. Regarding the original processing steps: Every unique nucleotide sequence counted as a clone and was annotated with V, D and J genes, copy number and frequency. Sequences were labeled productive if in frame, and non-productive if out of frame or containing stop codons. As previously described, clonality was computed from Shannon's entropy. The predicted amino acid sequences of productive clones were used to derive the mean CDR3 Kyte-Doolittle hydropathy. Hierarchical clustering of scaled V gene usage was performed with the R hclust function using Manhattan distance and complete linkage. Sharing of clones by CDR3 amino acid sequence was evaluated by resampling 12 repertoires per group over 100 rounds. The repertoires were searched for around 70 published EBV-specific and 245 published CMV-specific TCRbeta sequences. Analysis left out a couple of CVID samples that produced under 10,000 sequences, so 40 to 45 CVID repertoires remained. TCRdb stores this immuneACCESS table with in-frame sequences only. Part of the clones is absent; in the studies checked, under half of the shortfall reflects unresolved V genes, and no reason is known for the rest. That table furnishes V, J and clone size, whereas the DNA furnished D and trimming. The sample comprises some 22,000 clones, and every one was counted more than once. Approximately 9% of the sample goes to the ten largest clones.

This entry belongs to a study of T cell clonality in common variable immunodeficiency (dated by TCRdb to 2015 to 2017). Diagnosis of CVID followed standard criteria, namely serum IgG, IgA and/or IgM below the normal range together with specific antibody deficiency. The CVID group comprised 40 to 50 subjects, 15 or so female and roughly 29 male, aged about 9 to 65 years with a mean age of around 41. Most CVID patients and most healthy controls were of Caucasian heritage. All CVID subjects had received replacement immunoglobulin therapy for at least one year at the time of study participation. At blood collection, none of the CVID subjects was ill or on immunomodulatory or immunosuppressive medication. Heparinized peripheral whole blood samples of roughly 5 to 9 ml were obtained from each donor. TCRbeta CDR3 repertoires were sequenced from genomic DNA of adults with common variable immune deficiency (CVID) and healthy adult controls. Diluted blood was density-centrifuged over Hypaque 1077 or Ficoll-Paque to isolate peripheral blood mononuclear cells. Genomic DNA was extracted from unsorted mononuclear cells by Qiagen column purification or by a centrifugation-based method.

Broader findings and caveats from the paper: Patient heterogeneity within the CVID cohort put limits on correlating repertoire features with clinical complications. Fewer deletions and N-nucleotide insertions were reportedly observed in CVID TCRbeta sequences, and highly modified clones with 13 or more V deletions were reportedly absent from CVID TCRbeta sequences. TCRbeta clonality was higher in CVID subjects than in healthy controls (t-test p = 0.018), and the increase was most characteristic of about a third of subjects. Fewer TCRbeta clones were shared among CVID subjects than among healthy controls (p < 0.0001). Although equal DNA input was used, an average of about 85,000 unique sequences per sample was obtained for controls, compared with approximately 30,000 for CVID samples. According to the authors, figuring out what caused the increased clonality in CVID would require sequencing the repertoires of T cell subpopulations.

This TCR was sampled from a human donor with common variable immunodeficiency. The source material was peripheral blood mononuclear cells.

The encoded CDR3 is CASSPTGNGLADTQYF. CDR3 bases read: TGTGCCAGCTCACCAACAGGGAATGGGCTGGCAGATACG. The chain links TRBV18 with TRBJ2-3; matching of 6 bases hints at TRBD1 as the D gene. Coverage ceases 3 residues before the CDR3 finishes, and the germline J gene fills in the end. Cut back by 2 bases and 4 bases, the V and J ends lie 16 bases apart. The germline V gene gives CDR1 as KGHSH and CDR2 as LQKENI. There are 16 amino acids in the CDR3, from cysteine to phenylalanine inclusive. The DNA covers only part of the CDR3, 39 bases in frame from base 1. The CDR3 plus the reference TRBV18 and TRBJ2-3 genes for the other parts give the full variable domain: NAGVMQNPRHLVRRRGQEARLRCSPMKGHSHVYWYRQLPEEGLKFMVYLQKENIIDESGMPKERFSAEFPKEGPSILRIQQVVRGDSAAYFCASSPTGNGLADTQYFGPGTRLTVL.